These 2 T cell receptor beta chains were all obtained from the same sample, sequenced in a study of CD8+CD57+ T cells in acquired aplastic anemia. Genomic DNA templated the TCR beta VDJ and CDR3 profiling. Using its own MiXCR run on the reads, TCRdb lists one record per CDR3 protein. Of 250,000 to 350,000 distinct CDR3 sequences in the sample, roughly half were seen once. The source material was sorted CD4+, CD8+, or CD8+CD57+ T cells (not recorded which) from PBMCs. All receptors derive from a human donor with severe aplastic anemia or a healthy control (not recorded which).

The sample holds one count of this clonotype. V gene TRBV7-2 combines with J gene TRBJ1-1; TRBD1 is a possible D gene (5 bases). Per the germline V gene, CDR1 is SGHTA and CDR2 is FQGNSA. CDR3 size: 14 residues. Trimming took 2 bases from V and 5 from J, leaving 12 bases between them. The CDR3 nucleotides are TGTGCCAGCAGCTTAAGAGCGGGGGGAACTGAAGCTTTCTTT. Encoded protein: CASSLRAGGTEAFF.

A note on this clonotype: At one end, the junction sequence differs from germline, possibly due to a read error. The chain recombines TRBV9 with TRBJ1-1; weak D call: TRBD1 (6 bases). The CDR3 extends over 14 amino acids. Germline V gene sequence: CDR1 SGDLS, CDR2 YYNGEE. DNA for the CDR3: TGTGCCAGCAGCCCTCGACAGGCGCTCACTGAGGCTTTCTTT. Translating gives CASSPRQALTEAFF.